Shown below are 16 T cell receptor beta chains from a single sample sequenced in a study of T cell repertoires in cytomegalovirus infection (dated by TCRdb to between 2018 and 2020). No antigen has been identified for these receptors. Sequencing instrument: Illumina HiSeq 1500. TCRdb trimmed public reads at Q25 via fastp, called clones via MiXCR and kept in-frame beta chains. A single entry per CDR3 protein holds the most common genes and DNA from its merged rows. The sample records approximately 130,000 distinct CDR3 sequences, 24% of which are singletons. The top ten constitute 34% of the sample. The material sequenced was PBMCs, sequenced either directly or after in vitro stimulation (not recorded which). These receptors all come from a human donor in good health (CMV status not recorded). Some clones in this sample may be carry-over from other donors' samples.

As concerns this clonotype: This may come from a read error, since a much larger clone is one base off. The gene calls are TRBV6-8 and TRBJ2-3; maybe TRBD1 (6 bases). This CDR3 is 16 amino acids long. Germline V lookup: CDR1 MNHGY, CDR2 SAAAGT. V lost 7 bases and J lost 8, with 25 bases in between. CDR3 sequence reads: CASNHYLHWGPGTQYF. For the CDR3, the DNA is TGTGCCAGCAATCATTACCTCCATTGGGGGCCGGGTACGCAGTATTTT.

CDR3 nucleotides: TGTGCCAGCAGCTTTTTAAGGGGAGTGGGACTAGAAGCTTTCTTT. Protein: CASSFLRGVGLEAFF. The rearrangement uses TRBV5-8 and TRBJ1-1; perhaps TRBD1 as D (5 bases). The CDR3 runs 15 residues. The germline gives CDR1 SGHTS, CDR2 YDEGEE. Trimming cost V 2 bases and J 8 bases, with 19 bases left between them.

This clonotype was observed a handful of times. The chain combines TRBV7-2 with TRBJ2-1, with TRBD2 identical over 15 bases. CDR3 length equals 15 residues. Germline V gene data show CDR1 as SGHTA and CDR2 as FQGNSA. Unmatched junction bases numbered 4, after V lost 4 bases and J lost 9 bases. For the CDR3, the DNA is TGTGCCAGCAGCTGGACTAGCGGGAGGGCCATTGAGCAGTTCTTC. Translation gives CASSWTSGRAIEQFF.

The chain employs TRBV5-1 and TRBJ1-2, with D hard to call. V lost 0 bases to trimming and J lost 2 bases, with 11 bases between them. The CDR3 loop spans 15 amino acids. CDR1 SGHRS and CDR2 YFSETQ come from the germline V gene. The CDR3 loop reads CASSLDENSNYGYTF. DNA of the CDR3: TGCGCCAGCAGCTTGGACGAGAATAGCAACTATGGCTACACCTTC.

This chain joins TRBV5-3 and TRBJ1-4; D is unclear. TRBV5-3 carries the ORF label, with uncertain function. V was trimmed by 8 bases and J by 5 bases, leaving 19 bases between them. The CDR3 spans 15 residues. The CDR3 spells CASSPEGGVNEKLFF. CDR3 DNA: TGTGCCAGCAGCCCGGAGGGCGGTGTGAATGAAAAACTGTTTTTT.

The chain uses TRBV6-5 and TRBJ2-1; 8 positions match TRBD2. Germline CDR1 and CDR2: MNHEY and SVGAGI. V was clipped by 8 bases and J by 5 bases; unmatched bases: 11. The CDR3 length is 15 residues. The CDR3, as DNA: TGTGCCAGCGCCAAGAGCGGGAGTCTCCACAATGAGCAGTTCTTC. Encoded protein: CASAKSGSLHNEQFF.

The chain couples TRBV4-3 to TRBJ1-1, with D possibly TRBD1 on 5 matching bases. Trimming removed 0 bases at V and 1 base at J, with 9 bases between. Germline V gene lookup returns CDR1 LGHNA and CDR2 YSLEER. The CDR3 length is 15 residues. The CDR3 sequence is CASSQEGVGNTEAFF. The CDR3 coding sequence is TGCGCCAGCAGCCAAGAGGGGGTCGGGAACACTGAAGCTTTCTTT.

The chain joins TRBV6-6 to TRBJ2-7; 8 positions agree with TRBD1. Germline values: CDR1 MNHNY, CDR2 SVGAGI (reference sequence). V lost 5 bases to trimming and J lost 6 bases; unmatched junction nucleotides: 9. The CDR3 contains 14 residues. The CDR3 region is CASSGWTGTGEQYV. CDR3 coding DNA: TGTGCCAGCAGTGGGTGGACAGGGACGGGCGAGCAGTACGTC.

This clonotype was detected ten times or more. This chain uses TRBV6-2 or TRBV6-3 with TRBJ1-5; D is ambiguous. Per the germline V gene, CDR1 is MNHEY and CDR2 is SVGEGT. This CDR3 region has 14 residues. Trimming pared 2 bases from V and 7 bases from J, leaving 12 bases between. In nucleotides, the CDR3 is TGTGCCAGCAGTTACCGACCACAAGCCCAGCCCCAGCATTTT. Protein sequence: CASSYRPQAQPQHF.

This clonotype was detected ten times or more. The chain links TRBV6-1 to TRBJ2-3, with 10 nucleotides matching TRBD2. This CDR3 is built from 13 residues. V lost 8 bases and J lost 14; bases outside the gene matches: 13. Germline V gene lookup returns CDR1 MNHNS and CDR2 SASEGT. The CDR3 bases are TGTGCCAGCCATTTGGAAGCGGGAGGGGTGGGGTATTTT. Translating it yields CASHLEAGGVGYF.

This clonotype was found many times. CDR3 nucleotides: TGTGCCAGCAGCTTAGGAGAGGGTTCGGATTCACCCCTCCACTTT. Residues: CASSLGEGSDSPLHF. The chain joins TRBV7-8 to TRBJ1-6, with D hard to call. Between the trimmed V and J ends, which lost 1 base and 8 bases, there was a span of 12 bases. Germline V lookup: CDR1 SGHVS, CDR2 FQNEAQ. This CDR3 is 15 amino acids long.

J is TRBJ1-1 and V is TRBV10-3, with D possibly being TRBD1 (5 bases). The germline V gene encodes CDR1 ENHRY and CDR2 SYGVKD. V was shortened by 4 bases and J by 5 bases, with 11 bases between the two germline ends. The CDR3 contains 13 residues. The CDR3 nucleotides read TGTGCCATCAGTGGTCCGGGGGGGACTGAAGCTTTCTTT. Its protein is CAISGPGGTEAFF.

This clonotype was recorded a few times. CDR3 in DNA: TGTGCCAGCACCCTATCAGGCGGCTACGAGCAGTACTTC. Its protein is CASTLSGGYEQYF. This sequence joins TRBV6-6 and TRBJ2-7, with D uncertain. The germline gives CDR1 MNHNY, CDR2 SVGAGI (reference sequence). V was pared by 7 bases and J by 3 bases, with 13 bases between. CDR3 length: 13 residues.

The CDR3 protein is CAISEIIRTSGSFGETQYF. CDR3 in DNA: TGTGCCATCAGTGAAATTATTAGGACTAGCGGGAGTTTTGGAGAGACCCAGTACTTC. The J gene is TRBJ2-5, the V gene TRBV10-3, with 13 bases identical to TRBD2. Germline values: CDR1 ENHRY, CDR2 SYGVKD. This CDR3 is 19 amino acids long. V was clipped by 3 bases and J by 4 bases; unmatched bases: 14.

V and J are TRBV7-2 and TRBJ1-2, with D perhaps matching TRBD1 (6 bases). Germline V gene sequence: CDR1 SGHTA, CDR2 FQGNSA. CDR3 length equals 14 residues. V lost 1 base and J 4 bases, leaving 10 bases between the germline ends. This CDR3 is CASSLGGAGYGYTF. CDR3 bases: TGTGCCAGCAGCTTAGGGGGGGCCGGCTATGGCTACACCTTC.

There are a few counts of this clonotype. The chain is built from TRBV6-2 or TRBV6-3 and TRBJ2-5, with 7 bases fitting TRBD1. The junction had 10 bases not matched to a gene; V was cut back by 7 bases and J by 2 bases. Germline CDR1 is MNHEY and CDR2 is SVGEGT. This CDR3 region has 15 residues. Here the CDR3 reads CASTLTGLGQETQYF. CDR3 DNA: TGTGCCAGCACCTTGACAGGGCTCGGACAAGAGACCCAGTACTTC.